These 13 T cell receptor beta chains share one sample of origin, sequenced in a study of tumor-infiltrating lymphocytes in primary liver carcinoma. Total RNA (roughly 0.45 ug) served as template for TCR beta cDNA synthesis primed by a constant-region primer. Amplification in three nested multiplex PCR rounds with slightly modified ARM-PCR gave rise to TCR beta libraries. TRBV1-TRBV30 forward primers and a C-beta reverse primer were used in the first two PCR rounds, which each ran for ten to eleven cycles. A single record per CDR3 protein comes from TCRdb applying MiXCR to the multiplex PCR reads. Seen here are roughly 120,000 distinct CDR3 sequences, around 70% observed once, and the top ten hold 8% to 9%. Both RNA and DNA were isolated together from approximately 20-30 mg of bulk tissue that had not been sorted. The sample consisted of tumor-adjacent normal liver tissue. Every receptor here comes from a woman aged 60-75 years with primary liver carcinoma and hepatitis B virus infection.

For this clonotype: Given the absence of the conserved phenylalanine or tryptophan at the CDR3 end, a read error is likely. V and J are TRBV11-2 and TRBJ2-5, with D perhaps matching TRBD2 (6 bases). CDR3 length: 16 residues. V lost 5 bases to trimming and J lost 7 bases, with 23 bases between them. Germline V gives CDR1 SGHAT, CDR2 FQNNGV. CDR3 bases: TGTGCCAGCAGCCAGGTCGCGACTAGTGGGTCCGGGACCCAGTACCTC. Translated: CASSQVATSGSGTQYL.

This clonotype appeared a few times. The chain uses TRBV7-9 and TRBJ2-7; 7 bases map to TRBD1. After removal of 5 bases from V and 5 bases from J, the junction contained 9 bases not matched to a gene. The germline gives CDR1 SEHNR, CDR2 FQNEAQ (reference sequence). There are 14 residues in the CDR3. The CDR3 loop reads CASSHDRVPHEQYF. The CDR3 nucleotides are TGTGCCAGCAGCCACGACAGGGTACCCCACGAGCAGTACTTC.

About this clonotype: A much larger clone is a single base away; this may be a read error. The chain combines TRBV5-1 with TRBJ2-3; 8 bases are shared with TRBD2. Germline CDR1 reads SGHRS; CDR2 reads YFSETQ. The CDR3 runs to 18 residues. With V trimmed by 4 bases and J by 0 bases, 13 bases remained unmatched. In DNA form, the CDR3 reads TGCGCCAGCAGCCTACTACCGGGAGGGCCTACTAGCACAGATACGCAGTATTTT. Protein product: CASSLLPGGPTSTDTQYF.

This clonotype has a single count. A single base separates this from a much larger clone, so it may be a read error. The chain combines TRBV2 with TRBJ1-1; possibly TRBD1 for D (6 bases). Germline V CDR1 and CDR2: SNHLY, FYNNEI. The CDR3 spans 15 residues. The CDR3 DNA follows: TGTGCCAGCAGCCGGACGACAGGCCTGAACGCTGAAGCTTTCTTT. This translates into CASSRTTGLNAEAFF. The full variable domain, in which reference TRBV2 and TRBJ1-1 provide the parts outside the CDR3, is EPEVTQTPSHQVTQMGQEVILRCVPISNHLYFYWYRQILGQKVEFLVSFYNNEISEKSEIFDDQFSVERPDGSNFTLKIRSTKLEDSAMYFCASSRTTGLNAEAFFGQGTRLTVV.

The V and J genes are TRBV7-3 and TRBJ2-3, with 8 bases identical to TRBD2. The V gene's germline CDR1 is SGHTA and CDR2 FQGTGA. V gave up 5 bases and J gave up 8 bases; unmatched junction bases: 3. The CDR3 is 12 residues long. The CDR3 sequence is CASSEGLGTQYF. CDR3 DNA sequence: TGTGCCAGCAGCGAGGGACTAGGTACGCAGTATTTT.

On this clonotype: The junction departs from the called germline gene at one end, perhaps through a read error. The chain uses TRBV4-1 and TRBJ2-3; 8 nucleotides line up with TRBD2. The CDR3 covers 17 residues. The V gene's germline CDR1 is MGHRA and CDR2 YSYEKL. The CDR3 spells CASSQAPGTSMADTQYF. The CDR3, as DNA: TGCGCCAGCAGCCAAGCCCCCGGGACTAGTATGGCAGATACACAGTATTTT.

The rearrangement links TRBV28 to TRBJ2-1, with D possibly being TRBD2 (5 bases). V shed 7 bases and J shed 7 bases, with 23 bases lying between them. The CDR3 is made up of 16 amino acids. Germline CDR1 MDHEN, CDR2 SYDVKM. In DNA, the CDR3 is TGTGCCAGCAATCCCCTGTGGAGGAGAGTCAATAATGAGCAGTTCTTC. It codes for CASNPLWRRVNNEQFF. Full variable domain (missing parts from reference TRBV28 and TRBJ2-1): DVKVTQSSRYLVKRTGEKVFLECVQDMDHENMFWYRQDPGLGLRLIYFSYDVKMKEKGDIPEGYSVSREKKERFSLILESASTNQTSMYLCASNPLWRRVNNEQFFGPGTRLTVL.

Notes on this clonotype: The junction departs from the called germline gene at one end, perhaps through a read error. V gene TRBV11-2 combines with J gene TRBJ2-1, with D perhaps given as TRBD1 or TRBD2 (6 bases each). This CDR3 region has 17 residues. The germline CDR1 and CDR2 sequences are SGHAT and FQNNGV. The CDR3 bases are TGTGCCAGCAGTCCCCAAAGAGGGGGGAGCTCCTATAATGGGCAGTTCTTC. This encodes CASSPQRGGSSYNGQFF.

This clonotype was counted ten times or more. The chain carries TRBV28 and TRBJ2-7, with 8 positions matching TRBD1. Per germline, CDR1 MDHEN and CDR2 SYDVKM. The CDR3 has 11 residues. After removal of 8 bases from V and 4 bases from J, the junction contained 1 base not matched to a gene. CDR3 coding DNA: TGTGCCAGCCGGGACAGGTACGAGCAGTACTTC. Protein sequence: CASRDRYEQYF.

In the case of this clonotype: A much larger clone is a single base away; this may be a read error. The chain combines TRBV14 with TRBJ1-2; D unresolved. There are 13 residues in the CDR3. CDR1 SGHDN and CDR2 FVKESK come from the germline V gene. V was shortened by 3 bases and J by 8 bases, with 13 bases between the two germline ends. DNA of the CDR3: TGTGCCAGCAGCCAGGGCCAGGTCGGGGGCTACACCTTC. Translated: CASSQGQVGGYTF.

To note about this clonotype: One end of the junction does not line up with germline, which may come from a read error. The genes are TRBV11-2 and TRBJ1-3; D uncertain. Germline V gene sequence: CDR1 SGHAT, CDR2 FQNNGV. The CDR3 has 15 residues. DNA for the CDR3: TGTGCCACGCGGGAAGATACTACCTCTCGAAACACCATATATTTT. Translation: CATREDTTSRNTIYF. The variable domain in full, with the rest retrieved from reference TRBV11-2 and TRBJ1-3, is EAGVAQSPRYKIIEKRQSVAFWCNPISGHATLYWYQQILGQGPKLLIQFQNNGVVDDSQLPKDRFSAERLKGVDSTLKIQPAKLEDSAVYLCATREDTTSRNTIYFGEGSWLTVV.

A word on this clonotype: At one boundary the junction diverges from the germline segment, which might be a read error. CDR3 sequence (DNA): TGTGCCAACAGTTTAGCAGGGAGAGAGATCCATTACTTC. It yields the protein CANSLAGREIHYF. The chain uses TRBV12-3 or TRBV12-4 and TRBJ2-5; D possibly uses TRBD1 or TRBD2 (5 bases each). The length of the CDR3 is 13 residues.

This clonotype has just one count. One junction end disagrees with the germline gene, perhaps due to a read error. V usage is TRBV6-1 and J usage is TRBJ2-1, with D perhaps TRBD2 (5 bases). Per the germline V gene, CDR1 is MNHNS and CDR2 is SASEGT. The CDR3 spans 13 residues. CDR3 coding DNA: TGTGCCAGCAGTGAAGCGGAGGAGGATGAGCTGTTCTTC. Translating gives CASSEAEEDELFF.